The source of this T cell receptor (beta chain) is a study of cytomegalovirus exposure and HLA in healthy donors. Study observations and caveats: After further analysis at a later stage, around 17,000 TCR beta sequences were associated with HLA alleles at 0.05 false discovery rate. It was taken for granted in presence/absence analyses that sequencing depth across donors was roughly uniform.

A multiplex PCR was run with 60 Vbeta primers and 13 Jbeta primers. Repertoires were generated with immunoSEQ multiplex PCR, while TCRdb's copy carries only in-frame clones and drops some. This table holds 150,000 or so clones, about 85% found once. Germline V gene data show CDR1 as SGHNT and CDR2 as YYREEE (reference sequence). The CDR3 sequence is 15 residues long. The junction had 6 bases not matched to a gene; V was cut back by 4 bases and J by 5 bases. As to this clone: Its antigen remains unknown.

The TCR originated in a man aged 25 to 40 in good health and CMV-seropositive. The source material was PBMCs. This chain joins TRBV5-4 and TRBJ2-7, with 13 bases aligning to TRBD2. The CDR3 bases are TGTGCCAGCAGCACTAGCGGGAGGGCCCTCAACGAGCAGTACTTC. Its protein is CASSTSGRALNEQYF.